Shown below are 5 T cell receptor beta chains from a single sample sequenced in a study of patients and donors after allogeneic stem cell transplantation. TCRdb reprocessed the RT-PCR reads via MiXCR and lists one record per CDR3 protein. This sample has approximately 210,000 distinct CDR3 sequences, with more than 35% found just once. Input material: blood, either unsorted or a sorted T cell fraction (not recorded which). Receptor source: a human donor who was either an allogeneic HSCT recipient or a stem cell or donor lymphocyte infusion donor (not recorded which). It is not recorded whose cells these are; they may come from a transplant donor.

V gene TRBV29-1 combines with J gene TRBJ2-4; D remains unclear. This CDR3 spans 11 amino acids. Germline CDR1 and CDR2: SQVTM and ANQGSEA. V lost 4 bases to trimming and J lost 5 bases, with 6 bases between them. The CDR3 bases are TGCAGCGTTGGGGTCCAAAACATTCAGTACTTC. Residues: CSVGVQNIQYF.

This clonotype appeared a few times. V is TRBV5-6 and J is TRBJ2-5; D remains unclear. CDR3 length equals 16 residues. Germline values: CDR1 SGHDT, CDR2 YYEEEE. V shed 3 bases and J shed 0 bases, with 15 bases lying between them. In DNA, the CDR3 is TGTGCCAGCAGCTGGATCCCGGCAGATTACCAAGAGACCCAGTACTTC. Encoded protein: CASSWIPADYQETQYF.

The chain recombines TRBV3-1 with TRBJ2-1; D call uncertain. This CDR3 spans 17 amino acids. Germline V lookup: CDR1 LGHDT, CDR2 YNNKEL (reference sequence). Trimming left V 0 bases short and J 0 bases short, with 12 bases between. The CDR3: CASSQDPGDSSYNEQFF. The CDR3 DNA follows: TGTGCCAGCAGCCAAGACCCAGGCGATAGCTCCTACAATGAGCAGTTCTTC.

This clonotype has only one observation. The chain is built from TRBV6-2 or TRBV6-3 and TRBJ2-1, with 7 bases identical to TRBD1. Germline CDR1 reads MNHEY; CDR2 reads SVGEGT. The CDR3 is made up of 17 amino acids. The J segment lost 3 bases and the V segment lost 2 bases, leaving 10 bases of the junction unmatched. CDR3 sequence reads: CASSYLDRVFFYNEQFF. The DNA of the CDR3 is TGTGCCAGCAGTTACCTAGACAGGGTATTTTTCTACAATGAGCAGTTCTTC.

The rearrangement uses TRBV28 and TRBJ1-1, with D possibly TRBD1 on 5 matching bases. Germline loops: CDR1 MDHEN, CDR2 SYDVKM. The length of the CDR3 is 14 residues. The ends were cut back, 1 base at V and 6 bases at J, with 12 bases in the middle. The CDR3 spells CASSLSQEGAEAFF. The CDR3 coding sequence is TGTGCCAGCAGTTTATCGCAGGAAGGGGCTGAAGCTTTCTTT.